The 26 T cell receptor beta chains listed next were all sequenced from one sample in a study of blood T cell repertoires in COVID-19. The data were produced by immunoSEQ multiplex PCR, yet TCRdb's version contains in-frame clones alone and is incomplete. The sample lists tens of thousands of clones, 81% occurring once. Sequencing input: peripheral blood. These receptor sequences come from a woman between 65 and 79 years old with acute or convalescent COVID-19.

The V gene is TRBV4-2, the J gene TRBJ2-3; TRBD1 agrees at 9 bases. This CDR3 contains 16 residues. Losses at the gene ends were 0 bases for V and 4 bases for J; bases not matched to a gene: 5. Germline V CDR1 and CDR2: LGHNA, YNFKEQ. The chain's CDR3 is CASSQDGQGRSDTQYF. The DNA for the CDR3 is TGTGCCAGCAGCCAAGATGGACAGGGGCGTTCAGATACGCAGTATTTT.

CDR3 nucleotide sequence: TGTGCCAGCAGTTACGCCGCGGGACAGGGGATCCCTACCTTC. Its protein product is CASSYAAGQGIPTF. The chain has TRBV6-2 or TRBV6-3 and TRBJ1-2, with 10 nucleotides matching TRBD1. Trimming took 2 bases from V and 14 from J; bases not matched to a gene: 11. The V gene's germline CDR1 is MNHEY and CDR2 SVGEGT. The CDR3 runs 14 residues.

The chain is built from TRBV6-6 and TRBJ1-3, with TRBD1 as a possible D gene (5 bases). The CDR3 runs to 16 residues. Trimming shortened V by 8 bases and J by 1 base, and 18 bases separated the two germline ends. Germline values: CDR1 MNHNY, CDR2 SVGAGI (reference sequence). The CDR3 here is CASASSRDSSGNTIYF. In DNA, the CDR3 is TGTGCCAGCGCATCGTCCAGGGACTCATCTGGAAACACCATATATTTT.

The V and J genes are TRBV27 and TRBJ1-2, with TRBD1 matching over 7 bases. The CDR3 totals 14 residues. CDR1 is MNHEY and CDR2 is SMNVEV in the germline V gene (reference sequence). Trimming removed 6 bases from V and 6 bases from J; junction bases left unmatched: 10. DNA of the CDR3: TGTGCCAGCAGAGAGGAAGACAGGGAAAATGGCTACACCTTC. Its translation is CASREEDRENGYTF.

The table lists this clone with many counts. The chain combines TRBV7-2 with TRBJ2-7; the D gene is possibly TRBD1 (6 bases). Trimming removed 3 bases from V and 0 bases from J, with 15 bases in between. Germline CDR1 is SGHTA and CDR2 is FQGNSA. This CDR3 is built from 16 residues. CDR3 residues: CASSLIQGLGSYEQYF. CDR3 sequence (DNA): TGTGCCAGCAGCTTGATACAGGGCCTGGGCTCCTACGAGCAGTACTTC.

This clone has just a few counts. J is TRBJ1-6 and V is TRBV11-2; weak D call: TRBD1 (6 bases). With 1 base removed from V and 11 bases from J, the gap between germline ends came to 24 bases. CDR1 and CDR2 (germline): SGHAT, FQNNGV. The CDR3 runs 18 residues. The CDR3 sequence: CASSLGIGFGGQGPPLHF. The CDR3 nucleotides read TGTGCCAGCAGCTTAGGTATCGGATTTGGGGGCCAGGGACCACCCCTCCACTTT. Together with reference TRBV11-2 and TRBJ1-6, the CDR3 gives the full variable domain: EAGVAQSPRYKIIEKRQSVAFWCNPISGHATLYWYQQILGQGPKLLIQFQNNGVVDDSQLPKDRFSAERLKGVDSTLKIQPAKLEDSAVYLCASSLGIGFGGQGPPLHFGNGTRLTVT.

This rearrangement joins TRBV7-2 to TRBJ2-1, with 8 bases lining up with TRBD2. The CDR3 is 15 amino acids. Looked up from germline, CDR1 is SGHTA and CDR2 is FQGNSA. V lost 5 bases and J lost 1; bases outside the gene matches: 4. CDR3 sequence: CASSIAGGSYNEQFF. The CDR3 DNA reads TGTGCCAGCAGCATCGCGGGGGGATCCTACAATGAGCAGTTCTTC.

V is TRBV24-1 and J is TRBJ1-5; 8 bases line up with TRBD1. V gave up 3 bases and J gave up 0 bases; unmatched junction bases: 3. The CDR3 extends over 16 amino acids. The germline CDR1 and CDR2 sequences are KGHDR and SFDVKD. The CDR3, as DNA: TGTGCCACCAGTGATACAGGGGGGCATAGCAATCAGCCCCAGCATTTT. It translates to CATSDTGGHSNQPQHF.

This chain joins TRBV5-4 and TRBJ2-1, with D possibly being TRBD1 (7 bases). The germline V gene has CDR1 SGHNT and CDR2 YYREEE (reference sequence). The CDR3 loop spans 14 amino acids. Trimming shortened V by 4 bases and J by 6 bases, and 14 bases separated the two germline ends. Written as DNA, the CDR3 is TGTGCCAGCAGCGGGCGGGACAGACCCAATGAGCAGTTCTTC. It translates to CASSGRDRPNEQFF.

CDR3 sequence (DNA): TGCGCCAGCAGCTTCGGGACAGGCAATGAAAAACTGTTTTTT. As protein: CASSFGTGNEKLFF. The chain is built from TRBV5-1 and TRBJ1-4; 8 nucleotides match TRBD1. Germline V gives CDR1 SGHRS, CDR2 YFSETQ. The CDR3 has 14 residues. The ends lost 2 bases at V and 5 bases at J; junction bases unmatched: 2.

The V call is TRBV20-1, the J call TRBJ1-1; D is undetermined. V lost 6 bases, J lost 1 base, and 6 bases lay in between. From germline, CDR1 is DFQATT and CDR2 SNEGSKA (reference sequence). The CDR3 spans 11 residues. CDR3 amino acids: CSARQNTEAFF. CDR3 nucleotide sequence: TGCAGTGCCCGACAGAACACTGAAGCTTTCTTT.

The chain joins TRBV9 to TRBJ1-3; 8 nucleotides match TRBD1. Germline V gene data show CDR1 as SGDLS and CDR2 as YYNGEE. The CDR3 has 16 amino acids. V dropped 4 bases and J dropped 2; count of bases not matched to a gene: 8. The chain's CDR3 is CASSPRQGLTGNTIYF. CDR3 DNA: TGTGCCAGCAGCCCCAGACAGGGGCTGACTGGAAACACCATATATTTT.

The chain combines TRBV7-2 with TRBJ2-3; TRBD2 agrees at 7 bases. The CDR3 extends over 16 amino acids. CDR1 is SGHTA and CDR2 is FQGNSA in the germline V gene. V shed 6 bases and J 2 bases; nucleotides not matched to a gene: 11. Here the CDR3 DNA reads TGTGCCAGCAGTCCAACACGGGGGGTTACCACAGATACGCAGTATTTT. Protein: CASSPTRGVTTDTQYF.

V gene TRBV19 combines with J gene TRBJ1-2; 8 positions agree with TRBD1. Germline V gene sequence: CDR1 LNHDA, CDR2 SQIVND (reference sequence). The CDR3 is made up of 14 amino acids. The V and J ends lost 7 bases and 4 bases, in that order; junction bases with no gene match: 8. The CDR3 DNA is TGTGCCAGTACTCAGGACAGGGCTACCTATGGCTACACCTTC. Its protein is CASTQDRATYGYTF.

This rearrangement joins TRBV7-9 to TRBJ2-3; D gene uncertain. This CDR3 has 14 amino acids. Germline V gene data show CDR1 as SEHNR and CDR2 as FQNEAQ (reference sequence). V was trimmed by 5 bases and J by 0 bases, leaving 9 bases between them. The chain's CDR3 is CASSGKPSTDTQYF. CDR3 bases: TGTGCCAGCAGCGGTAAGCCTAGCACAGATACGCAGTATTTT. The entire variable domain, with the rest obtained from reference TRBV7-9 and TRBJ2-3, is as follows: DTGVSQNPRHKITKRGQNVTFRCDPISEHNRLYWYRQTLGQGPEFLTYFQNEAQLEKSRLLSDRFSAERPKGSFSTLEIQRTEQGDSAMYLCASSGKPSTDTQYFGPGTRLTVL.

The CDR3 here is CASSVSTAGGKGNTIYF. DNA for the CDR3: TGTGCCAGCAGCGTATCTACGGCGGGGGGCAAAGGAAACACCATATATTTT. V gene TRBV7-6 combines with J gene TRBJ1-3; D may be TRBD1 (6 bases). The germline gives CDR1 SGHVS, CDR2 FNYEAQ. V was clipped by 5 bases and J by 4 bases, with 21 bases between them. There are 17 residues in the CDR3.

The chain couples TRBV9 to TRBJ2-1; 10 bases are a match to TRBD2. From germline, CDR1 is SGDLS and CDR2 YYNGEE. J lost 9 bases, V lost 0 bases, and 6 bases had no gene match. The CDR3 consists of 15 residues. The CDR3 sequence is CASSVVSGGVGEQFF. CDR3 sequence (DNA): TGTGCCAGCAGCGTAGTAAGCGGGGGGGTCGGTGAGCAGTTCTTC.

The chain carries TRBV5-6 and TRBJ1-1, with D possibly TRBD1 on 6 matching bases. Trimming stripped 6 bases from V and 0 bases from J, with 12 bases between. Germline assignment: CDR1 SGHDT and CDR2 YYEEEE. CDR3 length: 14 amino acids. The CDR3 DNA reads TGTGCCAGCACCTGGGGACAACTGAACACTGAAGCTTTCTTT. Residues: CASTWGQLNTEAFF.

The chain uses TRBV6-6 and TRBJ2-7; 8 bases match TRBD1. The length of the CDR3 is 14 residues. V shed 6 bases and J 4 bases; nucleotides not matched to a gene: 8. Germline CDR1 reads MNHNY; CDR2 reads SVGAGI (reference sequence). The CDR3 region has the DNA TGTGCCAGCAGAACCGGGACAGGCTCGTACGAGCAGTACTTC. Its translation: CASRTGTGSYEQYF.

CDR3 DNA sequence: TGTGCCAGCAGCTTGGACCCGGGACAGGGTTCGGAAGCTTTCTTT. This gives the protein CASSLDPGQGSEAFF. The genes are TRBV5-4 and TRBJ1-1, with 9 bases identical to TRBD1. The CDR3 extends over 15 amino acids. Germline trimming cut 0 bases from V and 8 bases from J; bases unmatched to any gene: 8. Germline values: CDR1 SGHNT, CDR2 YYREEE (reference sequence).

This chain links TRBV11-2 with TRBJ1-1; 8 bases are a match to TRBD1. Germline assignment: CDR1 SGHAT and CDR2 FQNNGV. This CDR3 has 16 amino acids. V gave up 0 bases and J gave up 3 bases; unmatched junction bases: 6. The CDR3 sequence: CASSLDPGGGDTEAFF. CDR3 nucleotide sequence: TGTGCCAGCAGCTTAGACCCAGGGGGCGGGGACACTGAAGCTTTCTTT.

The chain is built from TRBV5-8 and TRBJ2-5; 8 bases fit TRBD2. This CDR3 region has 15 residues. The trim removed 3 bases at V and 1 base at J, leaving 5 bases unmatched. The germline CDR1 and CDR2 sequences are SGHTS and YDEGEE. The CDR3 region is CASSSPLAGQETQYF. DNA for the CDR3: TGTGCCAGCAGCTCCCCTCTAGCGGGCCAAGAGACCCAGTACTTC.

J is TRBJ2-1 and V is TRBV27, with 7 positions matching TRBD2. Germline V gene sequence: CDR1 MNHEY, CDR2 SMNVEV (reference sequence). This CDR3 is built from 17 residues. V gave up 6 bases and J gave up 3 bases; unmatched junction bases: 14. Here the CDR3 DNA reads TGTGCCAGCAGCTGGGTCTCGGCGGGAGCCCTCTACAATGAGCAGTTCTTC. It translates to CASSWVSAGALYNEQFF.

The chain uses TRBV5-1 and TRBJ2-7, with 8 bases matching TRBD1. Germline loops: CDR1 SGHRS, CDR2 YFSETQ. Germline trimming cut 0 bases from V and 6 bases from J; bases unmatched to any gene: 8. This CDR3 has 15 residues. CDR3 nucleotides: TGCGCCAGCAGCTTGGCACAGGGGGGTAGGGGCGAGCAGTACTTC. As protein: CASSLAQGGRGEQYF.

The chain couples TRBV12-3 or TRBV12-4 to TRBJ2-3; D might be TRBD2 (6 bases). Deletions cut 6 bases from V and 6 bases from J, with 10 bases between. CDR3 size: 12 residues. The CDR3: CASRQEGDTQYF. CDR3 in DNA: TGTGCCAGCAGACAGGAGGGCGATACGCAGTATTTT.

J is TRBJ1-1 and V is TRBV3-1 (or the pseudogene TRBV3-2); D gene unclear. The CDR3 totals 15 residues. V dropped 4 bases and J dropped 6 bases, with 18 bases sitting between them. Germline V gene data show CDR1 as LGHDT and CDR2 as YNNKEL (reference sequence). The CDR3 loop reads CASSRRYGFGAEAFF. The CDR3 DNA is TGTGCCAGCAGCCGAAGATACGGGTTTGGCGCTGAAGCTTTCTTT.